This T cell receptor beta chain was obtained from a study of regulatory T cells in long-lasting Graves disease. Construction of TCR beta libraries relied on iRepertoire HTBI primers and on Arm-PCR targeting CDR3 regions. TCRdb reprocessed the multiplex PCR reads with MiXCR, giving one entry per CDR3 protein. Among 450,000 or so distinct CDR3 sequences listed, more than 20% were seen once. The time point was: persistent/refractory GD, antithyroid drugs over 5 years with positive TRAb. Making the TCR library involved RNA that had been extracted from PBMCs. This clonotype showed up many times. This CDR3 has 15 residues. The V end was cut by 7 bases, the J end by 7 bases, with 20 bases between. Per germline, CDR1 MNHNS and CDR2 SASEGT.

The sequences come from peripheral blood mononuclear cells (PBMCs), collected when the disease was refractory, from a patient treated with antithyroid drugs. The rearrangement joins TRBV6-1 to TRBJ1-5; no clear D gene. This TCR came from a female donor with Graves disease. Here the CDR3 DNA reads TGTGCCAGCAATCAGTTGGAGAGGGCCTGGCAGCCCCAGCATTTT. This codes for CASNQLERAWQPQHF.